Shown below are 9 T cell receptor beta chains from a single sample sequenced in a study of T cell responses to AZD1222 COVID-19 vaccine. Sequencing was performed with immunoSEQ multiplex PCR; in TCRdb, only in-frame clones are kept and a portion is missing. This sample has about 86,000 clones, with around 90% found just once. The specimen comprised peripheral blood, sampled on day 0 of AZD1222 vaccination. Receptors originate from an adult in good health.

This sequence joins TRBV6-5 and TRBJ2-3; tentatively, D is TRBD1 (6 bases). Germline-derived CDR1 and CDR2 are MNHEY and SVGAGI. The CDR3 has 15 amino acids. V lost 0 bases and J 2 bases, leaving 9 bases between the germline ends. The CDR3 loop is CASSYSRDTTDTQYF. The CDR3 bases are TGTGCCAGCAGTTACTCCCGGGACACCACAGATACGCAGTATTTT.

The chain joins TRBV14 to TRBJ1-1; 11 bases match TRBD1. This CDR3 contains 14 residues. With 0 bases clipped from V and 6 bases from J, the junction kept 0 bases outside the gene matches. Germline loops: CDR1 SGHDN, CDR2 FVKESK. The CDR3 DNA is TGTGCCAGCAGCCAAGAGGGACAGGGGGCTGAAGCTTTCTTT. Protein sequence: CASSQEGQGAEAFF.

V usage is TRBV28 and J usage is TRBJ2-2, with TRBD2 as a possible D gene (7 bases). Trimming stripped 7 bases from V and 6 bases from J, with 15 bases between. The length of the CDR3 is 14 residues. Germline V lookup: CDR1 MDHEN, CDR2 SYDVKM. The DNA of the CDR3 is TGTGCCAGCATGCCGGGGGGCCCGTCCGGGGAGCTGTTTTTT. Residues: CASMPGGPSGELFF.

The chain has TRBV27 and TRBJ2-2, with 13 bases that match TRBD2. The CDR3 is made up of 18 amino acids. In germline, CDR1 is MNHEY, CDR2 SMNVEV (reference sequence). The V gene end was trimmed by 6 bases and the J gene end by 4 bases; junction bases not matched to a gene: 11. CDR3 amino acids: CASRPGGLAGASTGELFF. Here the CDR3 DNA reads TGTGCCAGCAGACCCGGTGGACTAGCGGGGGCGAGCACCGGGGAGCTGTTTTTT.

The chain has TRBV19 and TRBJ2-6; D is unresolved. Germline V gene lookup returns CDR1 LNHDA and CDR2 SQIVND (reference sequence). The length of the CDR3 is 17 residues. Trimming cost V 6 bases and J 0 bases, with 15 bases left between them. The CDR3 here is CASSLDTFSSGANVLTF. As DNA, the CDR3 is TGTGCCAGTAGCCTTGACACTTTCAGCTCTGGGGCCAACGTCCTGACTTTC.

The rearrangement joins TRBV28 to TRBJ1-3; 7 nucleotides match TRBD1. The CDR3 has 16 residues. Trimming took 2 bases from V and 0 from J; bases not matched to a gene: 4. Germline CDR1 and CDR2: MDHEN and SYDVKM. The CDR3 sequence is CASSLQQGTSGNTIYF. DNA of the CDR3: TGTGCCAGCAGTTTACAACAGGGGACCTCTGGAAACACCATATATTTT. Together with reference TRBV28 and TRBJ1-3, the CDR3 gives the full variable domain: DVKVTQSSRYLVKRTGEKVFLECVQDMDHENMFWYRQDPGLGLRLIYFSYDVKMKEKGDIPEGYSVSREKKERFSLILESASTNQTSMYLCASSLQQGTSGNTIYFGEGSWLTVV.

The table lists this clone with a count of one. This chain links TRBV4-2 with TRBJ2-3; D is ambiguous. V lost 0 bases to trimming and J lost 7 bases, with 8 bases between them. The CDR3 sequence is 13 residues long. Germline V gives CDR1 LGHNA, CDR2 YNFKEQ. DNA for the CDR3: TGTGCCAGCAGCCAAGATCTGAGTAATACGCAGTATTTT. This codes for CASSQDLSNTQYF.

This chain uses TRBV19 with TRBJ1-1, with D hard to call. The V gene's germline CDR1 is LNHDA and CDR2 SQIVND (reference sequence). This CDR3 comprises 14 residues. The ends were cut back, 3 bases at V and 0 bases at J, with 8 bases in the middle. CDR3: CASSINHMNTEAFF. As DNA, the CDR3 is TGTGCCAGTAGTATTAACCACATGAACACTGAAGCTTTCTTT.

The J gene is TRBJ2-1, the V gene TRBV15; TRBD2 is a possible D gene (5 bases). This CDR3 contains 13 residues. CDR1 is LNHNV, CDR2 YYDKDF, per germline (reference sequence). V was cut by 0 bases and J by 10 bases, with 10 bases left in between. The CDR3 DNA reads TGTGCCACCAGCAGAGATAGGGAGCGGGAGCAGTTCTTC. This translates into CATSRDREREQFF. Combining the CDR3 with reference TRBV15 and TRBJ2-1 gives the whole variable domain DAMVIQNPRYQVTQFGKPVTLSCSQTLNHNVMYWYQQKSSQAPKLLFHYYDKDFNNEADTPDNFQSRRPNTSFCFLDIRSPGLGDTAMYLCATSRDREREQFFGPGTRLTVL.